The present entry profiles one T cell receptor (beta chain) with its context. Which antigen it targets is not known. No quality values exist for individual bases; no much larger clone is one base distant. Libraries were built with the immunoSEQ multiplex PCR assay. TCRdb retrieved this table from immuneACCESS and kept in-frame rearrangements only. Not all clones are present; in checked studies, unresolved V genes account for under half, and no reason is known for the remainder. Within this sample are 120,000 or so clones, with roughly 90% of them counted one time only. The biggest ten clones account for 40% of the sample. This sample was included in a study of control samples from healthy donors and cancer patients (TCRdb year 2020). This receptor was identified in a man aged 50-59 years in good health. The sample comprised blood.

The nucleotide sequence is TGTGCCAGCAGCTTGGCCGGGACAGGGTCCTCCTACGAGCAGTACTTC. Its protein reads: CASSLAGTGSSYEQYF. Recombination joined TRBV5-5 with TRBJ2-7, with TRBD1 identical over 9 junction bases. The CDR3 goes from the cysteine to the phenylalanine over 16 residues. Only CDR3 DNA remains: 48 bases, in frame from the first base. CDR1 and CDR2 are read off the germline V gene (reference sequence) as SGHKS and YYEKEE. Germline trimming: 0 bases from V, 0 bases from J; junction bases outside gene matches: 4. Where the CDR3 stops, the reference TRBV5-5 and TRBJ2-7 genes take over; the full variable domain is DAGVTQSPTHLIKTRGQQVTLRCSPISGHKSVSWYQQVLGQGPQFIFQYYEKEERGRGNFPDRFSARQFPNYSSELNVNALLLGDSALYLCASSLAGTGSSYEQYFGPGTRLTVT.